Presented here are 27 T cell receptor beta chains from one specimen sequenced in a study of Ad26.COV2.S vaccination and SARS-CoV-2 variants. Indicated treatment: around 19 received Ad26.COV2.S at low or high dose, single or two shots; 5 received placebo; per-sample allocation not given. All samples were drawn on day 63, counting from the first vaccine or placebo injection. Sequencing used immunoSEQ multiplex PCR; TCRdb keeps in-frame clones, though not all of them. This repertoire shows about 350,000 clones, less than 90% found once; its top ten account for 6.4%. The material sequenced was peripheral blood, taken in a trial of Ad26.COV2.S vaccine versus placebo. Receptors were obtained from a person between 18 and 65 years old who received the Ad26.COV2.S COVID-19 vaccine or a placebo.

The rearrangement uses TRBV12-5 and TRBJ2-2, with D possibly TRBD1 on 6 matching bases. CDR3 length: 15 amino acids. The germline CDR1 and CDR2 sequences are LGHNT and FRNRAP. V lost 5 bases and J 4 bases, leaving 14 bases between the germline ends. CDR3 loop: CASGPSGDSTGELFF. The CDR3 DNA reads TGTGCTAGTGGTCCATCAGGGGATAGCACCGGGGAGCTGTTTTTT.

V and J are TRBV7-2 and TRBJ2-7; TRBD2 aligns across 13 bases. Germline V gives CDR1 SGHTA, CDR2 FQGNSA. Trimming took 4 bases from V and 4 from J; bases not matched to a gene: 10. The CDR3 runs to 17 residues. The CDR3 sequence is CASSWTGLAGLRYEQYF. CDR3 sequence (DNA): TGTGCCAGCAGCTGGACGGGACTAGCGGGGCTCAGGTACGAGCAGTACTTC.

The CDR3 nucleotides are TGTGCCAGCAGCTTGGGGGTGCCGCGGGAGCCCCAGCATTTT. It codes for CASSLGVPREPQHF. The chain employs TRBV5-5 and TRBJ1-5; D gene ambiguous. The CDR3 is 14 residues long. Germline loops: CDR1 SGHKS, CDR2 YYEKEE (reference sequence). Trimming pared 0 bases from V and 8 bases from J, leaving 12 bases between.

V is TRBV3-1 (or the pseudogene TRBV3-2) and J is TRBJ1-1, with TRBD1 identical over 10 bases. The CDR3 length is 11 residues. CDR1 and CDR2 from the germline V gene are LGHDT and YNNKEL (reference sequence). The trim removed 5 bases at V and 11 bases at J, leaving 2 bases unmatched. CDR3 protein: CASSWDRGAFF. DNA of the CDR3: TGTGCCAGCAGCTGGGACAGGGGTGCTTTCTTT.

The chain has TRBV6-4 and TRBJ2-3; TRBD2 matches 9 bases. The CDR3 is made up of 18 amino acids. The junction had 15 bases not matched to a gene; V was cut back by 8 bases and J by 0 bases. Germline-derived CDR1 and CDR2 are MRHNA and SNTAGT. The CDR3 reads CASQRSGGSRPSTDTQYF. The CDR3 nucleotides read TGTGCCAGCCAGAGAAGCGGGGGGTCTCGCCCTAGCACAGATACGCAGTATTTT.

This clone has only one observation. The chain links TRBV2 to TRBJ2-1, with 12 bases identical to TRBD1. Germline V gives CDR1 SNHLY, CDR2 FYNNEI. The CDR3 extends over 14 amino acids. V dropped 5 bases and J dropped 13; count of bases not matched to a gene: 9. The chain's CDR3 is CASSRDRGRMEQFF. CDR3 in DNA: TGTGCCAGCAGTCGGGACAGGGGGCGCATGGAACAGTTCTTC.

This clone was counted between two and nine times. The CDR3 here is CASSDPRTPSNEQFF. The CDR3, as DNA: TGTGCCAGCAGCGACCCACGGACTCCTTCCAATGAGCAGTTCTTC. The chain has TRBV9 and TRBJ2-1; tentatively, D is TRBD2 (5 bases). Looked up from germline, CDR1 is SGDLS and CDR2 is YYNGEE. This CDR3 region has 15 residues. Deletions cut 3 bases from V and 6 bases from J, with 16 bases between.

The chain employs TRBV6-2 or TRBV6-3 and TRBJ1-5; D is unresolved. This CDR3 is built from 13 residues. Germline CDR1 MNHEY, CDR2 SVGEGT. V lost 4 bases, J lost 5 bases, and 9 bases lay in between. The CDR3 DNA is TGTGCCAGCAGTTTCAATACGTATCAGCCCCAGCATTTT. Its translation: CASSFNTYQPQHF.

The chain recombines TRBV9 with TRBJ2-3; unclear D gene. V was pared by 0 bases and J by 6 bases, with 8 bases between. The CDR3 runs to 13 residues. Germline CDR1 is SGDLS and CDR2 is YYNGEE. The CDR3 region has the DNA TGTGCCAGCAGCGTAGATGGGTATGATACGCAGTATTTT. This codes for CASSVDGYDTQYF. Full variable domain (rest looked up from reference TRBV9 and TRBJ2-3): DSGVTQTPKHLITATGQRVTLRCSPRSGDLSVYWYQQSLDQGLQFLIQYYNGEERAKGNILERFSAQQFPDLHSELNLSSLELGDSALYFCASSVDGYDTQYFGPGTRLTVL.

The chain uses TRBV19 and TRBJ1-1; no reliable D call. The V end lost 9 bases, the J end lost 8 bases, and 13 bases lay between the germline ends. CDR1 LNHDA and CDR2 SQIVND come from the germline V gene (reference sequence). CDR3 length: 11 amino acids. CDR3: CASRLAGEAFF. CDR3 DNA sequence: TGTGCCAGCCGTCTTGCGGGGGAAGCTTTCTTT.

This rearrangement joins TRBV30 to TRBJ1-4; 7 positions match TRBD1. The CDR3 loop spans 14 amino acids. Germline CDR1 GTSNPN, CDR2 SVGIG (reference sequence). Unmatched junction bases numbered 5, after V lost 2 bases and J lost 5 bases. CDR3 nucleotide sequence: TGTGCCTGGAGTCTAGGGACAGAAAATGAAAAACTGTTTTTT. Encoded protein: CAWSLGTENEKLFF.

On this clone itself: Distinct nucleotide sequences in the sample also encode this CDR3. This chain joins TRBV7-2 and TRBJ2-5; 11 nucleotides agree with TRBD1. The CDR3 spans 14 residues. Germline V lookup: CDR1 SGHTA, CDR2 FQGNSA. The V and J ends lost 6 bases and 2 bases, in that order; junction bases with no gene match: 2. CDR3 nucleotides: TGTGCCAGCAGTCGGGACAGGGGGCAAGAGACCCAGTACTTC. Its translation is CASSRDRGQETQYF.

The rearrangement joins TRBV5-4 to TRBJ1-4; D gene unclear. Germline V lookup: CDR1 SGHNT, CDR2 YYREEE (reference sequence). The CDR3 runs 15 residues. V lost 3 bases and J lost 0, with 9 bases in between. Here the CDR3 reads CASSSFFATNEKLFF. CDR3 nucleotide sequence: TGTGCCAGCAGCTCATTTTTCGCAACTAATGAAAAACTGTTTTTT.

CDR3 DNA sequence: TGTGCCAGCAGCGAAGGGACAGTAAAACCCTACGAGCAGTACTTC. This gives the protein CASSEGTVKPYEQYF. The rearrangement links TRBV7-9 to TRBJ2-7; 7 bases agree with TRBD1. V lost 5 bases and J lost 2; bases outside the gene matches: 9. The CDR3 contains 15 residues. The germline CDR1 and CDR2 sequences are SEHNR and FQNEAQ (reference sequence).

The rearrangement uses TRBV29-1 and TRBJ2-7; D may be TRBD2 (6 bases). The CDR3 contains 15 residues. Trimming pared 2 bases from V and 6 bases from J, leaving 20 bases between. CDR1 is SQVTM and CDR2 is ANQGSEA in the germline V gene. CDR3 region: CSVETARGDFSEQYF. DNA for the CDR3: TGCAGCGTTGAAACTGCTAGAGGGGACTTCTCCGAGCAGTACTTC.

The chain employs TRBV25-1 and TRBJ1-1, with D maybe TRBD1 (5 bases). Germline V CDR1 and CDR2: MGHDK, SYGVNS. The CDR3 extends over 13 amino acids. V was trimmed by 2 bases and J by 9 bases, leaving 13 bases between them. CDR3 amino acids: CASSERQFSKAFF. CDR3 nucleotide sequence: TGTGCCAGCAGTGAAAGACAGTTCTCTAAAGCTTTCTTT.

The rearrangement uses TRBV19 and TRBJ2-6; D may be TRBD1 (5 bases). Trimming stripped 2 bases from V and 0 bases from J, with 11 bases between. Germline CDR1 reads LNHDA; CDR2 reads SQIVND (reference sequence). CDR3 length: 17 amino acids. Here the CDR3 reads CASSIRPRDSGANVLTF. The CDR3, as DNA: TGTGCCAGTAGTATAAGGCCCAGGGACTCTGGGGCCAACGTCCTGACTTTC.

This sequence joins TRBV4-2 and TRBJ2-7; 7 nucleotides line up with TRBD2. The CDR3 has 19 amino acids. In germline, CDR1 is LGHNA, CDR2 YNFKEQ. The trim removed 0 bases at V and 0 bases at J, leaving 14 bases unmatched. CDR3 sequence: CASSQEAELGGGSSYEQYF. CDR3 in DNA: TGTGCCAGCAGCCAAGAGGCCGAACTAGGCGGGGGTTCCTCCTACGAGCAGTACTTC.

This clone was observed once. The rearrangement links TRBV6-2 or TRBV6-3 to TRBJ1-1; D perhaps matches TRBD1 (5 bases). V lost 5 bases and J lost 1, with 11 bases in between. The CDR3 contains 14 residues. Germline loops: CDR1 MNHEY, CDR2 SVGEGT. DNA for the CDR3: TGTGCCAGCAGTAAACAGGTAGAGAACACTGAAGCTTTCTTT. Its translation is CASSKQVENTEAFF.

V and J are TRBV28 and TRBJ2-1; unclear D gene. The CDR3 runs 12 residues. The germline V and J ends were trimmed by 3 bases and 9 bases, with 9 bases remaining between them. Looked up from germline, CDR1 is MDHEN and CDR2 is SYDVKM. The CDR3 nucleotides read TGTGCCAGCAGTTTTAGCTCTAGTGAGCAGTTCTTC. It translates to CASSFSSSEQFF.

The chain uses TRBV6-5 and TRBJ1-5; the D is unclear. In germline, CDR1 is MNHEY, CDR2 SVGAGI. The V end was cut by 6 bases, the J end by 6 bases, with 15 bases between. The CDR3 sequence is 14 residues long. CDR3 loop: CASRTIGGGQPQHF. The CDR3 DNA reads as TGTGCCAGCAGGACAATAGGAGGTGGTCAGCCCCAGCATTTT.

The chain employs TRBV5-1 and TRBJ2-1, with TRBD2 identical over 9 bases. CDR1 and CDR2 from the germline V gene are SGHRS and YFSETQ. Unmatched junction bases numbered 4, after V lost 5 bases and J lost 1 base. The CDR3 totals 15 residues. The DNA of the CDR3 is TGCGCCAGCAGTTCAGCGGGGGGTTCCTACAATGAGCAGTTCTTC. Its translation: CASSSAGGSYNEQFF.

J is TRBJ2-1 and V is TRBV20-1; a possible D gene is TRBD1 (6 bases). The CDR3 has 13 amino acids. Germline V gene sequence: CDR1 DFQATT, CDR2 SNEGSKA (reference sequence). With 3 bases removed from V and 7 bases from J, the gap between germline ends came to 13 bases. The CDR3 loop is CSASLGTKNEQFF. CDR3 sequence (DNA): TGCAGTGCTAGTCTTGGGACAAAGAATGAGCAGTTCTTC.

V and J are TRBV9 and TRBJ2-7; weak D call: TRBD1 (8 bases). CDR1 SGDLS and CDR2 YYNGEE come from the germline V gene. V lost 10 bases, J lost 2 bases, and 25 bases lay in between. The CDR3 spans 16 residues. The CDR3 DNA reads TGTGCCGTTACGAGGGAGGGGACAGGAAACCCCTACGAGCAGTACTTC. It codes for CAVTREGTGNPYEQYF. The full variable domain, its missing parts supplied by reference TRBV9 and TRBJ2-7, is DSGVTQTPKHLITATGQRVTLRCSPRSGDLSVYWYQQSLDQGLQFLIQYYNGEERAKGNILERFSAQQFPDLHSELNLSSLELGDSALYFCAVTREGTGNPYEQYFGPGTRLTVT.

This chain joins TRBV5-8 and TRBJ2-7; 9 bases map to TRBD2. Germline V gene sequence: CDR1 SGHTS, CDR2 YDEGEE. V dropped 0 bases and J dropped 4; count of bases not matched to a gene: 5. The CDR3 has 15 amino acids. The CDR3 here is CASSLGLAGLYEQYF. CDR3 in DNA: TGTGCCAGCAGCTTGGGGCTAGCGGGATTGTACGAGCAGTACTTC.

The CDR3 DNA sequence: TGTGCCAGCAGTGAATGGCCATGGGGAGGAAACACCATATATTTT. Translating gives CASSEWPWGGNTIYF. The V call is TRBV6-1, the J call TRBJ1-3; D gene ambiguous. This CDR3 has 15 residues. The V and J ends lost 2 bases and 4 bases respectively, with 12 bases between them. Germline V CDR1 and CDR2: MNHNS, SASEGT.

This clone was detected only a few times. The genes are TRBV4-2 and TRBJ2-2, with TRBD2 identical over 10 bases. This CDR3 comprises 16 residues. Unmatched junction bases numbered 3, after V lost 1 base and J lost 4 bases. Germline V lookup: CDR1 LGHNA, CDR2 YNFKEQ. CDR3: CASSQGLAGGTGELFF. As DNA, the CDR3 is TGTGCCAGCAGCCAAGGACTAGCGGGCGGCACCGGGGAGCTGTTTTTT.